This T cell receptor (beta chain) emerged from a study of blood T cell repertoires in COVID-19. V dropped 2 bases and J dropped 4; count of bases not matched to a gene: 8. The CDR3 totals 16 residues. CDR1 and CDR2 (germline): SGHVS, FNYEAQ. Profiling relied on immunoSEQ multiplex PCR, and the TCRdb table lists in-frame clones only, not all of them. The sample includes about 180,000 clones, approximately 88% of them seen just once. Across under 25 US areas, participants ranged in age from about 18 to 100 years. The receptor was derived from a woman younger than 35 who had recovered from COVID-19. Sequencing was carried out using PBMCs or T cells enriched from blood (not recorded which). The chain is built from TRBV7-6 and TRBJ2-1, with 7 bases matching TRBD2. The CDR3 loop is CASSLRASGKYNEQFF. The CDR3, as DNA: TGTGCCAGCAGCTTAAGGGCTAGCGGAAAGTACAATGAGCAGTTCTTC.